Each of the 13 T cell receptor beta chains below was sequenced from the same sample in a study of blood T cell repertoires in COVID-19. Sequenced by immunoSEQ multiplex PCR; TCRdb stores in-frame clones only, minus some. This repertoire shows about 270,000 clones, about 89% found once; its top ten account for roughly 1.6%. Sequencing input: peripheral blood. The receptors shown here come from a woman aged 60 to 75 who had recovered from COVID-19.

V gene TRBV7-3 combines with J gene TRBJ1-1; a possible D gene is TRBD1 (5 bases). This CDR3 spans 14 amino acids. CDR1 SGHTA and CDR2 FQGTGA come from the germline V gene. Trimming took off 2 bases at V and 2 bases at J, with 9 bases between the two ends. CDR3 DNA: TGTGCCAGCAGCTTAGGTCAGGGTAACACTGAAGCTTTCTTT. It yields the protein CASSLGQGNTEAFF.

CDR3 region: CASSQAPGQGAGGYEQYF. The CDR3 bases are TGTGCCAGCAGTCAAGCCCCGGGACAGGGGGCGGGTGGCTACGAGCAGTACTTC. The V gene is TRBV28, the J gene TRBJ2-7; the match to TRBD1 covers 12 bases. The V and J ends lost 5 bases and 3 bases, in that order; junction bases with no gene match: 14. The CDR3 covers 18 residues. Germline V CDR1 and CDR2: MDHEN, SYDVKM. Combining the CDR3 with reference TRBV28 and TRBJ2-7 gives the whole variable domain DVKVTQSSRYLVKRTGEKVFLECVQDMDHENMFWYRQDPGLGLRLIYFSYDVKMKEKGDIPEGYSVSREKKERFSLILESASTNQTSMYLCASSQAPGQGAGGYEQYFGPGTRLTVT.

This chain connects TRBV4-3 to TRBJ1-5; a possible D gene is TRBD1 (6 bases). CDR3 length equals 15 residues. Between the trimmed V and J ends, which lost 2 bases and 5 bases, there was a span of 13 bases. Germline CDR1 reads LGHNA; CDR2 reads YSLEER. The CDR3 here is CASSQLTGPDQPQHF. CDR3 DNA sequence: TGCGCCAGCAGCCAACTCACAGGGCCGGATCAGCCCCAGCATTTT.

This sequence joins TRBV28 and TRBJ2-4; 9 nucleotides line up with TRBD2. CDR1 and CDR2 (germline): MDHEN, SYDVKM. J gave up 7 bases and V 1 base, and 8 bases lay outside the gene matches. CDR3 length: 16 amino acids. CDR3 region: CASSLFGGGDGNIQYF. DNA for the CDR3: TGTGCCAGCAGTTTATTTGGCGGGGGGGATGGGAACATTCAGTACTTC.

The chain combines TRBV7-3 with TRBJ2-2, with D tentatively TRBD1 (6 bases). Germline CDR1 reads SGHTA; CDR2 reads FQGTGA. CDR3 length: 13 amino acids. The ends were cut back, 7 bases at V and 4 bases at J, with 10 bases in the middle. CDR3 region: CASKQGPTGELFF. The CDR3 nucleotides read TGTGCCAGCAAACAGGGCCCCACCGGGGAGCTGTTTTTT.

This clone was observed once. The J gene is TRBJ1-2, the V gene TRBV5-6, with TRBD1 identical over 8 bases. The germline gives CDR1 SGHDT, CDR2 YYEEEE. With V trimmed by 4 bases and J by 4 bases, 6 bases remained unmatched. The CDR3 loop spans 14 amino acids. CDR3 DNA: TGTGCCAGCAGCCCAGGACAGGGCTTCTATGGCTACACCTTC. This codes for CASSPGQGFYGYTF.

The chain recombines TRBV9 with TRBJ1-2; 11 nucleotides agree with TRBD1. This CDR3 has 15 residues. Trimming at V came to 3 bases and at J to 4 bases, leaving 5 bases not matched to a gene. Germline V gene lookup returns CDR1 SGDLS and CDR2 YYNGEE. The CDR3: CASSAGTGGSYGYTF. The CDR3, as DNA: TGTGCCAGCAGCGCGGGGACAGGGGGGAGCTATGGCTACACCTTC.

This clone appeared a single time. The chain uses TRBV28 and TRBJ1-1; D uncertain. Germline V gene sequence: CDR1 MDHEN, CDR2 SYDVKM. V gave up 5 bases and J gave up 10 bases, with 14 bases separating them. CDR3 length: 12 residues. The chain's CDR3 is CASSPPRNGAFF. The DNA for the CDR3 is TGTGCCAGCAGTCCCCCCCGAAACGGAGCTTTCTTT.

This chain joins TRBV3-1 (or the pseudogene TRBV3-2) and TRBJ1-4; D might be TRBD1 (6 bases). This CDR3 comprises 15 residues. Trimming removed 5 bases from V and 4 bases from J, with 14 bases in between. CDR1 and CDR2 from the germline V gene are LGHDT and YNNKEL (reference sequence). The CDR3 sequence is CASSTRGQLNEKLFF. In DNA form, the CDR3 reads TGTGCCAGCAGCACCCGAGGACAGCTTAATGAAAAACTGTTTTTT.

This chain joins TRBV19 and TRBJ2-3; TRBD1 matches 7 bases. The V gene end was trimmed by 5 bases and the J gene end by 6 bases; junction bases not matched to a gene: 20. The CDR3 totals 18 residues. Germline values: CDR1 LNHDA, CDR2 SQIVND (reference sequence). The chain's CDR3 is CASSSLTGAALGMDTQYF. The CDR3 nucleotides are TGTGCCAGTAGTTCTTTAACAGGGGCCGCGTTAGGGATGGATACGCAGTATTTT.

This chain uses TRBV28 with TRBJ1-2; TRBD1 agrees at 7 bases. Germline V gene lookup returns CDR1 MDHEN and CDR2 SYDVKM. The CDR3 covers 15 residues. V lost 1 base to trimming and J lost 4 bases; unmatched junction nucleotides: 6. The CDR3 protein is CASSLYPDRSYGYTF. CDR3 coding DNA: TGTGCCAGCAGTTTATACCCGGACAGGAGCTATGGCTACACCTTC.

This chain joins TRBV9 and TRBJ1-2; 11 nucleotides agree with TRBD1. The length of the CDR3 is 17 residues. With V trimmed by 3 bases and J by 7 bases, 14 bases remained unmatched. The germline V gene has CDR1 SGDLS and CDR2 YYNGEE. CDR3 sequence: CASSGNTKGQGVFGYTF. In DNA form, the CDR3 reads TGTGCCAGCAGCGGAAATACTAAGGGACAGGGGGTCTTTGGCTACACCTTC.

The CDR3, as DNA: TGTGCCAGTAGTGGGGGACAGTGGATGAACACTGAAGCTTTCTTT. Its protein product is CASSGGQWMNTEAFF. The chain employs TRBV19 and TRBJ1-1; 7 bases agree with TRBD1. CDR1 and CDR2 (germline): LNHDA, SQIVND (reference sequence). The CDR3 consists of 15 residues. The V segment lost 5 bases and the J segment 0 bases; nucleotides outside the gene matches: 6.